The 24 T cell receptor beta chains reported below all come from one sample, sequenced in a study of T cell changes during pregnancy in multiple sclerosis. Generated by immunoSEQ multiplex PCR, the TCRdb table keeps only in-frame clones and is missing some. Of about 59,000 clones listed, approximately 90% are singletons. The source material was peripheral blood, sampled in the third trimester of pregnancy. These receptors were taken from a female donor in good health, enrolled as a control in a pregnancy study.

The chain recombines TRBV11-2 with TRBJ1-5; possible D gene TRBD1, 5 bases. The V end was cut by 4 bases, the J end by 11 bases, with 12 bases between. Germline V lookup: CDR1 SGHAT, CDR2 FQNNGV. The CDR3 runs 12 residues. The CDR3 loop is CASSSGWGAQHF. The DNA of the CDR3 is TGTGCCAGCAGCTCCGGATGGGGGGCCCAGCATTTT.

This chain uses TRBV5-1 with TRBJ2-5; D is undetermined. This CDR3 spans 14 amino acids. V lost 1 base, J lost 1 base, and 8 bases lay in between. From germline, CDR1 is SGHRS and CDR2 YFSETQ. CDR3: CASSLSSVQETQYF. CDR3 sequence (DNA): TGCGCCAGCAGCTTGAGCAGCGTCCAAGAGACCCAGTACTTC.

This chain links TRBV19 with TRBJ2-7; TRBD1 agrees at 11 bases. This CDR3 has 15 residues. Trimming at V came to 5 bases and at J to 1 base, leaving 4 bases not matched to a gene. Germline V gives CDR1 LNHDA, CDR2 SQIVND (reference sequence). CDR3 sequence: CASSPGTGGSYEQYF. Written as DNA, the CDR3 is TGTGCCAGTAGTCCGGGGACAGGGGGTTCCTACGAGCAGTACTTC.

The CDR3, as DNA: TGTGCCAGCAGCAGGGGGAACACCGGGGAGCTGTTTTTT. Protein sequence: CASSRGNTGELFF. The rearrangement links TRBV2 to TRBJ2-2, with D tentatively TRBD1 (6 bases). There are 13 residues in the CDR3. Deletions cut 6 bases from V and 1 base from J, with 6 bases between. The germline V gene encodes CDR1 SNHLY and CDR2 FYNNEI. The entire variable domain, with the rest obtained from reference TRBV2 and TRBJ2-2, is as follows: EPEVTQTPSHQVTQMGQEVILRCVPISNHLYFYWYRQILGQKVEFLVSFYNNEISEKSEIFDDQFSVERPDGSNFTLKIRSTKLEDSAMYFCASSRGNTGELFFGEGSRLTVL.

This clone was seen a single time. The chain uses TRBV5-5 and TRBJ1-2, with 9 bases that match TRBD1. CDR3 length: 18 residues. Trimming removed 4 bases from V and 1 base from J; junction bases left unmatched: 14. CDR1 is SGHKS, CDR2 YYEKEE, per germline (reference sequence). The CDR3 DNA reads as TGTGCCAGCAGCCCCCCCGCTGGGACAGGGCAAATTAACTATGGCTACACCTTC. Translated, it gives CASSPPAGTGQINYGYTF.

DNA of the CDR3: TGTGCCAGCAGTGAATATCGGGGGGGGGCTAATGAAAAACTGTTTTTT. This sequence encodes CASSEYRGGANEKLFF. The genes are TRBV25-1 and TRBJ1-4; possible D gene TRBD1, 5 bases. The CDR3 contains 16 residues. CDR1 and CDR2 (germline): MGHDK, SYGVNS. Deletions cut 0 bases from V and 3 bases from J, with 11 bases between.

This clone was observed once. The gene calls are TRBV27 and TRBJ2-1, with a tentative D call TRBD2 (5 bases). The V gene lost 6 bases and the J gene lost 5 bases, with 14 bases spanning the gap. The CDR3 loop spans 14 amino acids. Germline V gene lookup returns CDR1 MNHEY and CDR2 SMNVEV (reference sequence). The CDR3 loop reads CASSQGGRHNEQFF. CDR3 sequence (DNA): TGTGCCAGCAGCCAAGGAGGTCGGCACAATGAGCAGTTCTTC.

V usage is TRBV30 and J usage is TRBJ1-2, with D unresolved. This CDR3 comprises 10 residues. Trimming shortened V by 3 bases and J by 9 bases, and 8 bases separated the two germline ends. CDR1 is GTSNPN and CDR2 is SVGIG in the germline V gene (reference sequence). The chain's CDR3 is CAWSAVSYTF. In DNA form, the CDR3 reads TGTGCCTGGAGCGCGGTGAGCTACACCTTC.

V and J are TRBV7-6 and TRBJ2-7, with D maybe TRBD2 (7 bases). Germline V gene lookup returns CDR1 SGHVS and CDR2 FNYEAQ. The CDR3 has 15 amino acids. The ends were cut back, 5 bases at V and 5 bases at J, with 19 bases in the middle. The CDR3 loop is CASSPVGGGPHEQYF. The DNA for the CDR3 is TGTGCCAGCAGCCCGGTAGGGGGAGGGCCCCACGAGCAGTACTTC.

The chain recombines TRBV5-1 with TRBJ1-4; the match to TRBD1 covers 7 bases. V shed 0 bases, J shed 8 bases, and the junction held 7 bases outside the gene matches. This CDR3 is 15 amino acids long. Germline lookup yields CDR1 SGHRS and CDR2 YFSETQ. The CDR3 spells CASSLGTGGGEKLFF. The CDR3, as DNA: TGCGCCAGCAGCTTGGGGACAGGAGGAGGAGAAAAACTGTTTTTT.

The chain is built from TRBV6-4 and TRBJ2-3; 13 nucleotides match TRBD2. The length of the CDR3 is 14 residues. Germline CDR1 reads MRHNA; CDR2 reads SNTAGT. The ends lost 4 bases at V and 5 bases at J; junction bases unmatched: 0. The DNA for the CDR3 is TGTGCCAGCAGTGGGACTAGCGGGAGAGATACGCAGTATTTT. Its translation: CASSGTSGRDTQYF.

V is TRBV6-5 and J is TRBJ2-7, with D possibly matching TRBD1 (7 bases). The length of the CDR3 is 14 residues. Trimming pared 4 bases from V and 5 bases from J, leaving 15 bases between. Germline values: CDR1 MNHEY, CDR2 SVGAGI. DNA for the CDR3: TGTGCCAGCAGTTCTGCGGGACAGCGGCACGAGCAGTACTTC. Its translation is CASSSAGQRHEQYF.

In this sample, this clone turned up once. This rearrangement joins TRBV19 to TRBJ2-5, with 11 bases fitting TRBD2. CDR1 is LNHDA and CDR2 is SQIVND in the germline V gene (reference sequence). Unmatched junction bases numbered 8, after V lost 4 bases and J lost 1 base. CDR3 length equals 17 residues. CDR3 sequence: CASSTITSGGIQETQYF. CDR3 coding DNA: TGTGCCAGTAGTACCATCACTAGCGGGGGAATCCAAGAGACCCAGTACTTC.

This clone was seen only once. One end of the junction does not line up with germline, which may come from a read error. Other DNA sequences in the same sample also yield this CDR3. V and J are TRBV7-9 and TRBJ2-7; a weak D match, TRBD2 (6 bases). Germline CDR1 is SEHNR and CDR2 is FQNEAQ (reference sequence). CDR3 length: 15 amino acids. The CDR3 sequence: CASSPRLGRTYEQYF. The CDR3 coding sequence is TGCGCCAGCAGCCCGAGACTAGGACGGACCTACGAGCAGTACTTC.

The J gene is TRBJ1-1, the V gene TRBV18; tentatively, D is TRBD1 (6 bases). V lost 1 base to trimming and J lost 5 bases, with 11 bases between them. Per the germline V gene, CDR1 is KGHSH and CDR2 is LQKENI. The length of the CDR3 is 14 residues. CDR3 residues: CASSPRQGMTEAFF. In DNA, the CDR3 is TGTGCCAGCTCACCACGTCAGGGGATGACTGAAGCTTTCTTT.

The rearrangement links TRBV6-6 to TRBJ2-5; 8 bases agree with TRBD1. The germline V gene encodes CDR1 MNHNY and CDR2 SVGAGI (reference sequence). The CDR3 has 16 amino acids. Trimming took 7 bases from V and 4 from J; bases not matched to a gene: 14. The CDR3 sequence is CASTPAEQGDRETQYF. CDR3 DNA: TGTGCCAGCACCCCCGCCGAACAGGGGGATAGAGAGACCCAGTACTTC.

This chain joins TRBV5-4 and TRBJ2-3, with D maybe TRBD2 (5 bases). This CDR3 has 14 residues. V shed 2 bases and J shed 0 bases, with 7 bases lying between them. The germline gives CDR1 SGHNT, CDR2 YYREEE (reference sequence). The chain's CDR3 is CASSFRTSTDTQYF. CDR3 coding DNA: TGTGCCAGCAGCTTCAGGACTAGCACAGATACGCAGTATTTT. The whole variable domain, filled in from reference TRBV5-4 and TRBJ2-3, reads ETGVTQSPTHLIKTRGQQVTLRCSSQSGHNTVSWYQQALGQGPQFIFQYYREEENGRGNFPPRFSGLQFPNYSSELNVNALELDDSALYLCASSFRTSTDTQYFGPGTRLTVL.

This clone was detected once. The rearrangement links TRBV7-9 to TRBJ1-1, with D possibly matching TRBD1 (5 bases). The CDR3 is made up of 13 amino acids. V shed 2 bases and J shed 6 bases, with 10 bases lying between them. Germline lookup yields CDR1 SEHNR and CDR2 FQNEAQ (reference sequence). In DNA form, the CDR3 reads TGTGCCAGCAGCTTACAGAGCAGGGCTGAAGCTTTCTTT. It yields the protein CASSLQSRAEAFF. Complete variable domain (other parts from reference TRBV7-9 and TRBJ1-1): DTGVSQNPRHKITKRGQNVTFRCDPISEHNRLYWYRQTLGQGPEFLTYFQNEAQLEKSRLLSDRFSAERPKGSFSTLEIQRTEQGDSAMYLCASSLQSRAEAFFGQGTRLTVV.

The V gene is TRBV6-6, the J gene TRBJ2-5; TRBD1 matches 9 bases. The CDR3 extends over 15 amino acids. Looked up from germline, CDR1 is MNHNY and CDR2 is SVGAGI (reference sequence). Trimming removed 1 base from V and 5 bases from J; junction bases left unmatched: 5. CDR3 region: CASSYYRGRRETQYF. The CDR3 DNA reads TGTGCCAGCAGTTACTACAGGGGGCGCAGGGAGACCCAGTACTTC.

The gene calls are TRBV4-3 and TRBJ2-3; D call uncertain. There are 14 residues in the CDR3. Trimming pared 4 bases from V and 2 bases from J, leaving 10 bases between. CDR1 is LGHNA, CDR2 YSLEER, per germline. The CDR3 bases are TGCGCCAGCAGCCGAGACACCTACACAGATACGCAGTATTTT. This codes for CASSRDTYTDTQYF.

V usage is TRBV6-5 and J usage is TRBJ1-5; TRBD1 matches 7 bases. Germline V gene lookup returns CDR1 MNHEY and CDR2 SVGAGI. The CDR3 extends over 13 amino acids. V was pared by 7 bases and J by 2 bases, with 2 bases of the junction left unmatched. As DNA, the CDR3 is TGTGCCAGCAAAGGACAGGGCAATCAGCCCCAGCATTTT. It specifies CASKGQGNQPQHF.

V and J are TRBV11-2 and TRBJ2-7; 13 bases line up with TRBD2. Germline CDR1 reads SGHAT; CDR2 reads FQNNGV. Trimming took 6 bases from V and 7 from J; bases not matched to a gene: 9. This CDR3 is 15 amino acids long. The CDR3 region has the DNA TGTGCCAGCAGTCTAGGGTGGACTAGCGGGGGTGAGCAGTACTTC. The encoded protein is CASSLGWTSGGEQYF. Full variable domain (remainder filled in from reference TRBV11-2 and TRBJ2-7): EAGVAQSPRYKIIEKRQSVAFWCNPISGHATLYWYQQILGQGPKLLIQFQNNGVVDDSQLPKDRFSAERLKGVDSTLKIQPAKLEDSAVYLCASSLGWTSGGEQYFGPGTRLTVT.

The chain uses TRBV5-6 and TRBJ2-7; 7 positions match TRBD1. Germline V gene data show CDR1 as SGHDT and CDR2 as YYEEEE. The CDR3 extends over 13 amino acids. J gave up 5 bases and V 2 bases, and 4 bases lay outside the gene matches. The CDR3 reads CASSFGTDNEQYF. The CDR3 nucleotides read TGTGCCAGCAGCTTCGGGACAGACAACGAGCAGTACTTC.

The chain has TRBV7-2 and TRBJ1-2; D gene ambiguous. Trimming pared 3 bases from V and 3 bases from J, leaving 17 bases between. Germline values: CDR1 SGHTA, CDR2 FQGNSA. This CDR3 contains 16 residues. This chain's CDR3 is CASSFPLSRVDYGYTF. In DNA, the CDR3 is TGTGCCAGCAGCTTCCCCTTAAGTCGGGTCGACTATGGCTACACCTTC. Based on the CDR3 plus reference TRBV7-2 and TRBJ1-2, the full variable domain is GAGVSQSPSNKVTEKGKDVELRCDPISGHTALYWYRQSLGQGLEFLIYFQGNSAPDKSGLPSDRFSAERTGGSVSTLTIQRTQQEDSAVYLCASSFPLSRVDYGYTFGSGTRLTVV.